Presented here are 6 T cell receptor beta chains from one specimen sequenced in a study of post-analysis software for immune sequencing data. Their target antigens are unknown. Included in the TCR beta cDNA libraries were unique molecular identifiers. MiXCR, applied by TCRdb to the PCR reads, yields one record per CDR3 protein. The sample holds fewer than 550,000 distinct CDR3 sequences, about a third seen once. The study, taken as a whole, reports: The study found TRBV5-6, TRBV5-1 and TRBV20-1 among 4 or 5 TRBV segments more frequent in patients than controls.

The sample comprised blood. The source is a girl aged 2 to 17 with multiple sclerosis.

This clonotype was counted many times. The chain has TRBV9 and TRBJ2-7, with D maybe TRBD1 (6 bases). The CDR3 extends over 12 amino acids. Germline V CDR1 and CDR2: SGDLS, YYNGEE. Trimming removed 0 bases from V and 6 bases from J, with 7 bases in between. CDR3 protein: CASSVVQGEQYF. The CDR3 region has the DNA TGTGCCAGCAGCGTAGTACAGGGCGAGCAGTACTTC.

This clonotype was found a few times. This chain connects TRBV4-1 to TRBJ1-4; 7 bases are a match to TRBD1. The CDR3 consists of 15 residues. Germline CDR1 reads MGHRA; CDR2 reads YSYEKL. V shed 0 bases and J 8 bases; nucleotides not matched to a gene: 6. CDR3: CASSQDPTGYEKLFF. Written as DNA, the CDR3 is TGCGCCAGCAGCCAAGATCCGACAGGGTACGAAAAACTGTTTTTT.

The rearrangement uses TRBV18 and TRBJ2-7; D assignment may be TRBD1 or TRBD2 (6 bases each). CDR3 length: 14 amino acids. V was clipped by 3 bases and J by 5 bases, with 14 bases between them. The germline CDR1 and CDR2 sequences are KGHSH and LQKENI. The CDR3 loop reads CASSPNQRGDEQYF. Written as DNA, the CDR3 is TGTGCCAGCTCACCGAACCAGAGGGGGGACGAGCAGTACTTC.

This clonotype was observed a handful of times. V and J are TRBV4-1 and TRBJ2-1; tentative D call: TRBD2 (5 bases). Trimming took 1 base from V and 0 from J, leaving 7 bases between them. CDR1 is MGHRA and CDR2 is YSYEKL in the germline V gene. There are 15 residues in the CDR3. The CDR3 DNA is TGCGCCAGCAGCCAAGTAGGGAGCTCCTACAATGAGCAGTTCTTC. Translation gives CASSQVGSSYNEQFF.

The chain links TRBV5-6 to TRBJ2-7, with 7 bases lining up with TRBD1. Germline lookup yields CDR1 SGHDT and CDR2 YYEEEE. The CDR3 is 14 residues long. With V trimmed by 4 bases and J by 2 bases, 6 bases remained unmatched. The CDR3 DNA follows: TGTGCCAGCAGCCTCCGGGACAGAACCTACGAGCAGTACTTC. This codes for CASSLRDRTYEQYF.

In DNA, the CDR3 is TGTGCCAGCAGTGACTCGGGGGACAACACTAATGAAAAACTGTTTTTT. It translates to CASSDSGDNTNEKLFF. The chain recombines TRBV6-4 with TRBJ1-4; the D gene is possibly TRBD1 (6 bases). Trimming shortened V by 0 bases and J by 2 bases, and 10 bases separated the two germline ends. The CDR3 length is 16 residues. Germline CDR1 and CDR2: MRHNA and SNTAGT.